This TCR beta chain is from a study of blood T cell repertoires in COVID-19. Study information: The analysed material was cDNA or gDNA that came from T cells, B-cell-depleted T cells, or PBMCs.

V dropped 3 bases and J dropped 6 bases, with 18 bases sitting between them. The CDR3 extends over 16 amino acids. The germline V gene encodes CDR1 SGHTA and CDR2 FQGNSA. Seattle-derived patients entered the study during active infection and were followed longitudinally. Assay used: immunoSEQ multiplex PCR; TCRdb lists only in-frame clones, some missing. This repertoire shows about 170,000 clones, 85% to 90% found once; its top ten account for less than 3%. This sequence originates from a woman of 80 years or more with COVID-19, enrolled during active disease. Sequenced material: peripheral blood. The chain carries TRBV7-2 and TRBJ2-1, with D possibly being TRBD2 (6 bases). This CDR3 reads CASSLGGAPGGNEQFF. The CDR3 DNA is TGTGCCAGCAGCTTGGGCGGGGCCCCTGGTGGCAATGAGCAGTTCTTC.